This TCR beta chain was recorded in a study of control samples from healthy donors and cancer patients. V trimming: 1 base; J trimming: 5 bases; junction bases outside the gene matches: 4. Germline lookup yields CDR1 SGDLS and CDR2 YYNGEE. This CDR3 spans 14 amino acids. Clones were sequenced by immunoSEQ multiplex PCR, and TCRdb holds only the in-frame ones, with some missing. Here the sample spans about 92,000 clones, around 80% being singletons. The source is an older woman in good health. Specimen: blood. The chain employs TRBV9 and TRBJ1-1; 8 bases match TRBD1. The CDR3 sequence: CASSVQGARTEAFF. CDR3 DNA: TGTGCCAGCAGCGTACAGGGGGCGCGGACTGAAGCTTTCTTT.